This T cell receptor (beta chain) derives from a study of blood T cell repertoires in COVID-19. There are 19 residues in the CDR3. V trimming: 5 bases; J trimming: 1 base; junction bases outside the gene matches: 12. From germline, CDR1 is SGHAT and CDR2 FQNNGV. Researchers sorted participants into cohorts using their self-reported clinical history. Cohort 3 donors were reported recovered after two negative PCRs, clearance, or symptom resolution. Per the original data handling: The assay estimated nucleated cells by amplifying reference gene primers. Clones were sequenced by immunoSEQ multiplex PCR, and TCRdb holds only the in-frame ones, with some missing. Clone size and V and J calls were adopted from that table, with D and trimming inferred from the DNA. The repertoire holds 250,000 or so clones, with 86% as singletons.

This rearrangement joins TRBV11-2 to TRBJ2-2, with 11 bases fitting TRBD2. The clonotype originates from a middle-aged man who had recovered from COVID-19. The sequenced sample consisted of PBMCs or T cells enriched from blood (not recorded which). CDR3 sequence: CASSARLAGSLRNTGELFF. The CDR3 DNA is TGTGCCAGCAGCGCGCGACTAGCGGGGAGTCTTAGGAACACCGGGGAGCTGTTTTTT.